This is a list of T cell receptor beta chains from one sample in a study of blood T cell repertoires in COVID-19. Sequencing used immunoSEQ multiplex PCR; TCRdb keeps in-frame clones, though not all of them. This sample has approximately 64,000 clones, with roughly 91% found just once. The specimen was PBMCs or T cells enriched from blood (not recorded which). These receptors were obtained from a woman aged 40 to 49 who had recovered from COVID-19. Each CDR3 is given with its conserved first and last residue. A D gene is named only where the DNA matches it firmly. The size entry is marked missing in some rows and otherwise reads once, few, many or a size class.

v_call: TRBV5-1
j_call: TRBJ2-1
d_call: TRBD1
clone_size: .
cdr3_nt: TGCGCCAGCAGCCTCAGACAGGGCGAGGGGAATGAGCAGTTCTTC
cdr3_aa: CASSLRQGEGNEQFF

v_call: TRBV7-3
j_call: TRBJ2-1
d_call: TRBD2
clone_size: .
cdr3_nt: TGTGCCAGCAGCTTAATCCCAATAGCGGGGAAGGTTAATGAGCAGTTCTTC
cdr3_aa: CASSLIPIAGKVNEQFF

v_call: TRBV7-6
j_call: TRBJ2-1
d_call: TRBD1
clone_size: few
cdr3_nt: TGTGCCAGCAGGTCGGGACAGGGGTACAATGAGCAGTTCTTC
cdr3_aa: CASRSGQGYNEQFF

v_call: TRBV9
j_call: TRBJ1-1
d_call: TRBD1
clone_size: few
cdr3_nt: TGTGCCAGTAGGGCCCTACAGGGGTCGAACACTGAAGCTTTCTTT
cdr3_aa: CASRALQGSNTEAFF

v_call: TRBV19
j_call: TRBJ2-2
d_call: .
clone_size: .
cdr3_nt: TGTGCCAGTAAAGCTACCGGGGAGCTGTTTTTT
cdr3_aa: CASKATGELFF

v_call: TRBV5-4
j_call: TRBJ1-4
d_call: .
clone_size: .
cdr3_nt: TGTGCCAGCAGCCTTGAGATAGGGGATGAAAAACTGTTTTTT
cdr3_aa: CASSLEIGDEKLFF

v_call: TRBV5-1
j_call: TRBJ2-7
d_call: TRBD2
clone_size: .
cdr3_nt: TGCGCCAGCAGCTTGGCTAGCGGGGGCACCCACGAGCAGTACTTC
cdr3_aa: CASSLASGGTHEQYF

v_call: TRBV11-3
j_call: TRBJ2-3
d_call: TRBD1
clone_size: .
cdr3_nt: TGTGCCAGCAGCGCGAGTACAGGGGGAAGTGGCACAGATACGCAGTATTTT
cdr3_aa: CASSASTGGSGTDTQYF

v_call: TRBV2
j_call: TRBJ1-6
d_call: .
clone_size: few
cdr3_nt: TGTGCCAGCTCATCCGCGGCACCCCTCCACTTT
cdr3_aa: CASSSAAPLHF

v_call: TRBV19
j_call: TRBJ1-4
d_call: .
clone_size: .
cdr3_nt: TGTGCCAGTAGTAAATCAGGGTTGGCTGAAAAACTGTTTTTT
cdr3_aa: CASSKSGLAEKLFF

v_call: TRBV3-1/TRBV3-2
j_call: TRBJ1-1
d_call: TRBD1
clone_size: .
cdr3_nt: TGTGCCAGCAGCCAGATTGTCCAGGGGGTGAGGGGCACTGAAGCTTTCTTT
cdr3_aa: CASSQIVQGVRGTEAFF

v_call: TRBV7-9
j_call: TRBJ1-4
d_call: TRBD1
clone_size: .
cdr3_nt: TGTGCCAGCAGCGCGTGGGACAGGGGCGGAGAAAAACTGTTTTTT
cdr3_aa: CASSAWDRGGEKLFF

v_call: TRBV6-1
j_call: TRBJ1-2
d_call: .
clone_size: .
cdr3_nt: TGTGCCAGCAGTGGGACAGCGACCGATGCTAACTATGGCTACACCTTC
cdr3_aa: CASSGTATDANYGYTF

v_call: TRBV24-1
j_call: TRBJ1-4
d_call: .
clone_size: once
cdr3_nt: TGTGCCACCAGTGTCCGGGATGGAAAACTGTTTTTT
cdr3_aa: CATSVRDGKLFF

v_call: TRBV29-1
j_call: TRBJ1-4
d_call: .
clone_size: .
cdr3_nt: TGCAGCGGACTTACGGAGGAAAAACTGTTTTTT
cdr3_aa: CSGLTEEKLFF

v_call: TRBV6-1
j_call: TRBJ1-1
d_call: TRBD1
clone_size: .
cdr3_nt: TGTGCCAGCAGTGAGGACAGGCAGAACACTGAAGCTTTCTTT
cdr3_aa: CASSEDRQNTEAFF

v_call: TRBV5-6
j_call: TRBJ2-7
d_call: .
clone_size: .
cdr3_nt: TGTGCCAGCAGCTTGGGGGGAGTAGGCTACGAGCAGTACTTC
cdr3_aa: CASSLGGVGYEQYF

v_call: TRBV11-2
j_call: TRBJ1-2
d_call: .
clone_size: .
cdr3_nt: TGTGCCAGCAGCTCCCCGGGAGGCCTTTATGGCTACACCTTC
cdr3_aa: CASSSPGGLYGYTF